This record looks at one T cell receptor (beta chain) sequence and its context. With 2 bases clipped from V and 4 bases from J, the junction kept 8 bases outside the gene matches. This CDR3 is 16 amino acids long. Germline lookup yields CDR1 MNHNS and CDR2 SASEGT. This table comes from immunoSEQ multiplex PCR, and its TCRdb copy is limited to in-frame clones, with some not included. This sample has 2 million or so clones, with 85% to 95% found just once. This record belongs to a study of shared clonotypes between healthy human individuals. Naive CD8 cells lacked CD45RO and underwent positive selection for CCR7, leaving out terminally differentiated effector memory CD45RA+ cells.

The chain has TRBV6-1 and TRBJ2-1; 7 bases align to TRBD1. The sequenced sample consisted of naive CD8+ T cells sorted from blood. This clonotype was sampled from a man in his late teens or twenties in good health. CDR3 nucleotide sequence: TGTGCCAGCAGTGAACACCCGGGACAGCCTTACAATGAGCAGTTCTTC. Its translation is CASSEHPGQPYNEQFF.